This section outlines one T cell receptor beta chain sequence together with its context. What it binds is not known. The data are from a study of post-analysis software for immune sequencing data. Overall study findings and caveats: Controls showed lower frequencies than patients for several TRBV segments, and TRBV5-6, TRBV5-1 and TRBV20-1 were among these. Batch-mates among the samples co-clustered strongly by F measure.

Unique molecular identifiers tagged the TCR beta cDNA libraries. The yield from approximately 1 to 10 million T cells was roughly 500,000 cDNA molecules in total. MiXCR, applied by TCRdb to the PCR reads, yields one record per CDR3 protein. The sample has 650,000 to 850,000 distinct CDR3 sequences, about 53% seen once; the top ten hold roughly 4.4%. The V end was cut by 5 bases, the J end by 2 bases, with 15 bases between. The CDR3 is 16 residues long. The source material was blood. The chain has TRBV12-3 or TRBV12-4 and TRBJ2-2, with unresolved D. The TCR originated in a girl aged 10-17 years with multiple sclerosis. CDR3 sequence (DNA): TGTGCCAGCAGTCAACGGGTTTCGGAAAACACCGGGGAGCTGTTTTTT. This encodes CASSQRVSENTGELFF.